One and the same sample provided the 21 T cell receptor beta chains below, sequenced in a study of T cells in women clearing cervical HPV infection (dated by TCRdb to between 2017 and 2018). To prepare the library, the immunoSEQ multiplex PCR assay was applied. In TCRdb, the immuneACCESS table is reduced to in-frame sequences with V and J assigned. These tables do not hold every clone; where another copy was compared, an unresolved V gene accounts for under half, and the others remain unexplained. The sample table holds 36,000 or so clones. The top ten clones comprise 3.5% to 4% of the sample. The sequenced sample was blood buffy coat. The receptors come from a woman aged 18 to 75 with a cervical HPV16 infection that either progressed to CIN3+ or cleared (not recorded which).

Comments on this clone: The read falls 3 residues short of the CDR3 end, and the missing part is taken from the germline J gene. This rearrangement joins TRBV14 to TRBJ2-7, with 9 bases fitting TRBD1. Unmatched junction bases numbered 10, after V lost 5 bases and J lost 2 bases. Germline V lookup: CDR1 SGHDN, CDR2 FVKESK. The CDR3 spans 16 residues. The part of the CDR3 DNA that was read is TGTGCCAGCAGCAAACCCCGCGGGACAGGGCCCTACGAG. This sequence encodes CASSKPRGTGPYE. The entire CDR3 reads CASSKPRGTGPYEQYF.

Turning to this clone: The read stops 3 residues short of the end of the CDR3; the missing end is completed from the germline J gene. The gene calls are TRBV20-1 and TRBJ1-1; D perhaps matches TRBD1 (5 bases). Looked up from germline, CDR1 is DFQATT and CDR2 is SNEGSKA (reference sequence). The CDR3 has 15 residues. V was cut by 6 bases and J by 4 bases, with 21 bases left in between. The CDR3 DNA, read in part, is TGCAGTGCCCCGGTCGGAGGGGCTCTAGGCACTGAA. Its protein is CSAPVGGALGTE. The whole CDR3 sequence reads CSAPVGGALGTEAFF.

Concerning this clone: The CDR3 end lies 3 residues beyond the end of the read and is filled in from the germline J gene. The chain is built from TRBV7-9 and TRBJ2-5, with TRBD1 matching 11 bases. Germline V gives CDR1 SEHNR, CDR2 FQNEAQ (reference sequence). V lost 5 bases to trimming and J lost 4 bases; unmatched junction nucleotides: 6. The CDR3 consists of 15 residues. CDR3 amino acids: CASSHGTGGGETQYF. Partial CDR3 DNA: TGTGCCAGCAGCCACGGGACAGGGGGGGGAGAGACC.

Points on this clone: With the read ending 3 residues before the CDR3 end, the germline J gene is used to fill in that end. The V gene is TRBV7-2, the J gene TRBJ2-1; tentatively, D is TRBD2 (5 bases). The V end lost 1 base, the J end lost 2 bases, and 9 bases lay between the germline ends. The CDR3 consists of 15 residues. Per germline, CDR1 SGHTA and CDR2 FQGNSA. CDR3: CASSLGAATYNEQFF. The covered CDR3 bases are TGTGCCAGCAGCTTAGGAGCGGCAACCTACAATGAG.

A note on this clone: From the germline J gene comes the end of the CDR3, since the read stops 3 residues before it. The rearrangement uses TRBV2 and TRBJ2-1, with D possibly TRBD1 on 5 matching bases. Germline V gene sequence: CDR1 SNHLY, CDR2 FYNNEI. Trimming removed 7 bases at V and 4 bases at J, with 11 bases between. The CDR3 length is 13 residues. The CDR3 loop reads CASIQELYNEQFF. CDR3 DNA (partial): TGTGCCAGCATACAGGAGTTATACAATGAG.

The CDR3 loop reads CSAVFGDTQYF. CDR3 DNA (partial): TGCAGTGCCGTTTTCGGAGATACG. The chain couples TRBV20-1 to TRBJ2-3; D uncertain. The sequenced fragment ends 3 residues before the CDR3 boundary, so the rest is inferred from the germline J gene. The CDR3 extends over 11 amino acids. V was pared by 6 bases and J by 5 bases, with 9 bases between. The germline V gene has CDR1 DFQATT and CDR2 SNEGSKA (reference sequence).

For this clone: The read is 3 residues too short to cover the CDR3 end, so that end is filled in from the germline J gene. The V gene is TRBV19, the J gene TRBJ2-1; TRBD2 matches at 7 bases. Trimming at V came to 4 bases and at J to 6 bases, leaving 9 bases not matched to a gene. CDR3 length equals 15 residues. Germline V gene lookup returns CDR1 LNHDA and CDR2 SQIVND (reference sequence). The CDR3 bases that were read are TGTGCCAGTAGTACACCTCCCCGGACTAGCAATGAG. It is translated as CASSTPPRTSNE. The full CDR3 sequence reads CASSTPPRTSNEQFF.

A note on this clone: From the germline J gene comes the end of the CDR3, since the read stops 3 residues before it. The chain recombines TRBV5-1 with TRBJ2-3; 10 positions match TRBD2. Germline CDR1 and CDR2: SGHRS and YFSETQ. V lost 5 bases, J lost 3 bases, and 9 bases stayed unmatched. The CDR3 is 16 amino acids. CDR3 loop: CASRLTPSGGTDTQYF. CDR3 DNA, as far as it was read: TGCGCCAGCAGGCTAACCCCTAGCGGGGGTACAGATACG.

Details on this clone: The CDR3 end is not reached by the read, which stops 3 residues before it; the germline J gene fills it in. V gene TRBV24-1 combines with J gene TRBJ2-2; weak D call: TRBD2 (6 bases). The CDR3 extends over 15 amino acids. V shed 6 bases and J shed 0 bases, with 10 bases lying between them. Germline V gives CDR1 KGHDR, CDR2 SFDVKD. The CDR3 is CATSLGGANTGELFF. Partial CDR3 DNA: TGTGCCACCAGTTTGGGGGGAGCGAACACCGGGGAG.

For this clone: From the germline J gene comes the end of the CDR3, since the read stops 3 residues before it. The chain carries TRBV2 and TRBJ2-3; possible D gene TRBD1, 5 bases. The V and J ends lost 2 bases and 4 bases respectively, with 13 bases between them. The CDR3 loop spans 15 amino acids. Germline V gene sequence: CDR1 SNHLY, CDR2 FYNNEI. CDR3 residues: CASSETQGRADTQYF. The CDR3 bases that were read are TGTGCCAGCAGTGAAACCCAGGGAAGGGCAGATACG.

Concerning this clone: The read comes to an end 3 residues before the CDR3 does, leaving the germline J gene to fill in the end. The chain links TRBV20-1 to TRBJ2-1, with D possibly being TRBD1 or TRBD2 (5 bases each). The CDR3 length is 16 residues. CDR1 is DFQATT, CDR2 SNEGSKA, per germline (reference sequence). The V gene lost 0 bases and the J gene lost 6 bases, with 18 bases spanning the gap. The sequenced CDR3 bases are TGCAGTGCTAGAGATTCTTGGCGAGGGGCGGTCAATGAG. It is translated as CSARDSWRGAVNE. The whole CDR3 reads CSARDSWRGAVNEQFF.

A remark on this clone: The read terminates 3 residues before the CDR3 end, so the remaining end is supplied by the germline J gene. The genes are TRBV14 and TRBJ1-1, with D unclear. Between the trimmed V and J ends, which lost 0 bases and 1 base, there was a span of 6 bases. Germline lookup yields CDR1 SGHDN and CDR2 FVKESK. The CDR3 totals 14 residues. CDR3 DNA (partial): TGTGCCAGCAGCCAAGAATTTCGGAACACTGAA. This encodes CASSQEFRNTE. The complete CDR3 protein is CASSQEFRNTEAFF.

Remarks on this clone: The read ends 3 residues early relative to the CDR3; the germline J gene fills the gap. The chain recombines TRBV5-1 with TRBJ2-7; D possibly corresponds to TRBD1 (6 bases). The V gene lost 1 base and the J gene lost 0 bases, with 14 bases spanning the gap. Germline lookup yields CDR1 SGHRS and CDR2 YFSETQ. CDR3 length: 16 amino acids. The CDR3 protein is CASSLSAGGYSYEQYF. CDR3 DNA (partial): TGCGCCAGCAGCTTGAGCGCTGGGGGCTACTCCTACGAG.

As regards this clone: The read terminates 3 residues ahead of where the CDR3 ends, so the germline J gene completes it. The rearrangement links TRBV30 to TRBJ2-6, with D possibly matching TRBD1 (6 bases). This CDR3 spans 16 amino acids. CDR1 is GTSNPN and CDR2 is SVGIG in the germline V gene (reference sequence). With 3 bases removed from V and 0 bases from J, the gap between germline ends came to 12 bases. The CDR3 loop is CAWSPGAISGANVLTF. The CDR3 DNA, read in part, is TGTGCCTGGAGCCCAGGGGCGATCTCTGGGGCCAACGTC.

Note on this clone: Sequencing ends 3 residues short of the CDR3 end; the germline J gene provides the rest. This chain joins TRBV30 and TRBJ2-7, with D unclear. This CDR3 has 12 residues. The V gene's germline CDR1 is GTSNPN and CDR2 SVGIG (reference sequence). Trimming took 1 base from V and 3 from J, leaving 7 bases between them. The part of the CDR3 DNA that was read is TGTGCCTGGAGTGATGGCCTCTACGAG. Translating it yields CAWSDGLYE. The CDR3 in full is CAWSDGLYEQYF.

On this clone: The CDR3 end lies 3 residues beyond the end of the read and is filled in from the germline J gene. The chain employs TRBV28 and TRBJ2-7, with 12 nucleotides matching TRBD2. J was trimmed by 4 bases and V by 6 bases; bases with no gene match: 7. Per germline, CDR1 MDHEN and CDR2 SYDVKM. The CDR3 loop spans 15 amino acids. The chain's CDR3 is CASSHGLAGQYEQYF. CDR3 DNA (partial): TGTGCCAGCAGCCACGGACTAGCGGGACAATACGAG. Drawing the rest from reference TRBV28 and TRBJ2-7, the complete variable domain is DVKVTQSSRYLVKRTGEKVFLECVQDMDHENMFWYRQDPGLGLRLIYFSYDVKMKEKGDIPEGYSVSREKKERFSLILESASTNQTSMYLCASSHGLAGQYEQYFGPGTRLTVT.

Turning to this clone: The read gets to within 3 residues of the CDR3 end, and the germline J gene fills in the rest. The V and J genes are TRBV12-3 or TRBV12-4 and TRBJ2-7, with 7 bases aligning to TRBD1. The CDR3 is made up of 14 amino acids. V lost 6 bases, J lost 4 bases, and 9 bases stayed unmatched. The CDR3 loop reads CASSVQGSSYEQYF. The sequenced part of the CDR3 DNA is TGTGCCAGCAGCGTACAGGGGAGTTCTTACGAG.

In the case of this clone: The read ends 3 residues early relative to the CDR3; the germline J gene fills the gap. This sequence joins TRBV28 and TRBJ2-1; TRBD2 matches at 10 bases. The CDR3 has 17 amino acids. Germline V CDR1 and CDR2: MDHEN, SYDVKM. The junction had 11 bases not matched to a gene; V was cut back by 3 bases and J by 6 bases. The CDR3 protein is CASSFGASGSMSNEQFF. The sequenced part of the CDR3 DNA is TGTGCCAGCAGTTTTGGGGCTAGCGGGAGCATGAGCAATGAG.

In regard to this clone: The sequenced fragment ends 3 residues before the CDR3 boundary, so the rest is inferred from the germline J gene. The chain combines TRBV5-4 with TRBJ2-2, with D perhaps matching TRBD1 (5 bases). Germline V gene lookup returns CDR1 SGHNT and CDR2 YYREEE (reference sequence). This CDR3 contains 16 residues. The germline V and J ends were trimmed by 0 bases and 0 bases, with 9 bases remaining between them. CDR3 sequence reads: CASSLAAQANTGELFF. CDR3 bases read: TGTGCCAGCAGCTTGGCCGCACAGGCGAACACCGGGGAG.

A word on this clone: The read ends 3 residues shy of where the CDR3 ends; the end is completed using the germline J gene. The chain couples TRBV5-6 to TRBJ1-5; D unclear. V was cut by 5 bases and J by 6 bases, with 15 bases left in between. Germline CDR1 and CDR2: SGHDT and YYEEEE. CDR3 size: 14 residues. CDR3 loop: CASRLAGSGQPQHF. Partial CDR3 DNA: TGTGCCAGCAGGCTGGCCGGGTCCGGTCAGCCC. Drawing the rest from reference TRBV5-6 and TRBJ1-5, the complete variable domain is DAGVTQSPTHLIKTRGQQVTLRCSPKSGHDTVSWYQQALGQGPQFIFQYYEEEERQRGNFPDRFSGHQFPNYSSELNVNALLLGDSALYLCASRLAGSGQPQHFGDGTRLSIL.

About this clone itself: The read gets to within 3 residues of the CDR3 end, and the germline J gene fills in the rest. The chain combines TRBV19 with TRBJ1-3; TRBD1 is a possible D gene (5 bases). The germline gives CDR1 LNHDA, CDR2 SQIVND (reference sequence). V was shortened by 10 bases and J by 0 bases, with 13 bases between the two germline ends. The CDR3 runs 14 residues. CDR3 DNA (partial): TGTGCCACCCACCGGGGGTACTCTGGAAACACC. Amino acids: CATHRGYSGNT. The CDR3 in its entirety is CATHRGYSGNTIYF.